This TCR beta chain was observed in a study of cytomegalovirus exposure and HLA in healthy donors. V was clipped by 3 bases and J by 0 bases; unmatched bases: 5. Germline loops: CDR1 SQVTM, CDR2 ANQGSEA. CDR3 length: 15 residues. Measured with immunoSEQ multiplex PCR; TCRdb has only the in-frame clones, and not every one. The sample has under 200,000 clones, over 85% seen once. V usage is TRBV29-1 and J usage is TRBJ2-7; 10 nucleotides agree with TRBD2. Sequencing was carried out using PBMCs. This TCR derives from a woman under 30 in good health and CMV-seropositive. Here the CDR3 DNA reads TGCAGCGTTGATGGGGCTAGCGGGGGCTCCTACGAGCAGTACTTC. It is translated as CSVDGASGGSYEQYF.